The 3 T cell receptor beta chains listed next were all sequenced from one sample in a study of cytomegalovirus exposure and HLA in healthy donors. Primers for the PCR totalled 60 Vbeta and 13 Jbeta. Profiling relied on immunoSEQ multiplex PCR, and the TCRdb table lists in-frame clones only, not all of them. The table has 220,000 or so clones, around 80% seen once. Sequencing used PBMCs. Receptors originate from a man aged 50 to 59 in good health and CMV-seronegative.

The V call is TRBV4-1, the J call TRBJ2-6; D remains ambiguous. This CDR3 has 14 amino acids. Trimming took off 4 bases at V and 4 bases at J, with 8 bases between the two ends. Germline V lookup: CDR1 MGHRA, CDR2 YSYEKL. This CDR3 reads CASSPKTGANVLTF. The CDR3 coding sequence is TGCGCCAGCAGCCCCAAAACAGGGGCCAACGTCCTGACTTTC.

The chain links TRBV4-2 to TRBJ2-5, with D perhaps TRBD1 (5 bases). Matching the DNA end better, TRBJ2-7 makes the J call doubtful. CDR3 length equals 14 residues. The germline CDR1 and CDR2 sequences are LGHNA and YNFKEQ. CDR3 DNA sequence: TGTGCCAGCAGCCTAGGGGTAGGGGCCTACGAGCAGTACTTC. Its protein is CASSLGVGAYEQYF.

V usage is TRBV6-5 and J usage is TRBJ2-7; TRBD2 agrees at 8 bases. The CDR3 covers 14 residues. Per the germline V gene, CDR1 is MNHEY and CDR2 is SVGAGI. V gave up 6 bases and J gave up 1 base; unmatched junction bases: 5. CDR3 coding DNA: TGTGCCAGCAGGCGGGGGGTAGTATCCTACGAGCAGTACTTC. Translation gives CASRRGVVSYEQYF.